The source of this TCR beta chain is a study of post-analysis software for immune sequencing data (dated by TCRdb to 2015 to 2017). Some background on the complete study: Relapsing-remitting, secondary progressive and progressive-relapsing multiple sclerosis were recorded as disease courses, and subtype annotation was lacking for some patients. The patient repertoires were compared against 11 previously published healthy control repertoires obtained from donors aged roughly 6 to 28 years. A subset of samples was prepared in parallel using single-end sample barcoding, then pooled and co-amplified after Illumina adapter ligation.

What the authors observed across the whole study: Direct clustering with F measure showed strong co-clustering of samples prepared in the same batch, prompting a batch-effect correction. Compared with controls, multiple sclerosis patients had significantly lower normalized Chao1 diversity, a finding suggesting substantial peripheral T-cell clonal expansion. The multiple sclerosis patient group was slightly younger than the control group. A handful of TRBV segments, including TRBV5-6, TRBV5-1 and TRBV20-1, were significantly more frequent in patients than controls.

Libraries were constructed by PCR. Sequencing instrument: Illumina HiSeq 2500. To reduce PCR and sequencing biases, unique molecular identifiers were built into the TCR beta cDNA libraries. Approximately 500,000 cDNA molecules were obtained per 1 to 10 million input T cells, so each molecule approximated one T cell. The patient libraries were prepared and sequenced using the same protocol as the earlier healthy control dataset. Within a given batch, samples were prepared together, multiplexed and sequenced on the same HiSeq lane. Under the source paper's analysis protocol: Raw barcoded reads were processed with MIGEC, and single-read molecular identifier groups were discarded before consensus assembly and CDR3 extraction. VDJtools was used for post-analysis of the clonotype tables, and diversity was normalized by down-sampling every dataset to the size of the smallest sample. Repertoire overlap clustering matched CDR3 amino acid but not nucleotide sequences to correct batch-related cross-sample contamination. The raw public data were reprocessed by TCRdb itself: fastp quality trimming at Q25, MiXCR clonotype calling, in-frame beta chains only. CDR3 protein duplicates are merged, each entry listing the most common genes and DNA. What appears here as the V and J calls and clone size reflects TCRdb's work, not the paper's. Present in this sample are a few hundred thousand distinct CDR3 sequences, about a third of which were seen just once. Under 15% of the sample belongs to the ten largest clones.

With regard to this clonotype: Its specific antigen is unknown. No base-level quality is on record; no much larger clone is a single base apart.

To demonstrate the VDJtools post-analysis software, TCR beta repertoires were profiled from the peripheral blood of about 14 young patients with multiple sclerosis. The patients with multiple sclerosis were children and adolescents between about 6 and 15 years of age. Relative to germline, V is 4 bases shorter and J is 7 bases shorter, with 16 bases between their ends. CDR1 is given as ENHRY and CDR2 as SYGVKD, both from the germline V gene. The CDR3 covers 14 residues, taking in both the cysteine and the phenylalanine. The kept DNA is CDR3 alone, 42 bases in frame from the first base. The sequence is built from TRBV10-3 and TRBJ1-2; tentative D gene TRBD1, with 5 bases matching. The specimen sequenced was blood. The clonotype was recovered from a girl aged 10 to 17 with multiple sclerosis. The bases are TGTGCCATCAGTGGGGGCGCGGAAAGAGGTGGCTACACCTTC. It is translated as CAISGGAERGGYTF.